This TCR beta chain comes out of a study of glioma-infiltrating T cells. Overall study findings and caveats: Only very few CDR3 sequences appeared in both tissue and blood. Above-expected tissue-blood divergence occurred in all gliomas, most in low-grade ones.

Of note for this clonotype: Its matching antigen is unknown.

The iRepertoire nested amplicon-rescue multiplex PCR amplified TCR alpha and beta CDR3s from RNA. Tissue mRNA or PBMC total RNA, roughly 85-450 ng, went into one-step reverse transcription and amplification. TCRdb re-derived calls from the multiplex PCR reads in MiXCR, one entry per CDR3 protein. Of under 200,000 distinct CDR3 sequences listed, roughly two fifths are singletons. This CDR3 is 15 amino acids long. Germline V CDR1 and CDR2: LGHNA, YNFKEQ. Trimming shortened V by 5 bases and J by 2 bases, and 15 bases separated the two germline ends. This TCR came from a human donor with low-grade glioma or glioblastoma, undergoing nonglioma brain surgery, or in good health (not recorded which). The sample was glioma tissue, nonneoplastic brain tissue, or PBMCs (not recorded which). The genes are TRBV4-2 and TRBJ2-5; D gene unclear. Written as DNA, the CDR3 is TGTGCCAGCAGCTTGAGCGTGGGCCGGCAAGAGACCCAGTACTTC. This codes for CASSLSVGRQETQYF.